The next 3 T cell receptor beta chains were all read from a single sample in a study of cytomegalovirus exposure and HLA in healthy donors. The PCR employed 60 Vbeta primers together with 13 Jbeta primers. Produced via immunoSEQ multiplex PCR; TCRdb's table is partial and in-frame only. The sample data list about 49,000 clones. The sequencing input was PBMCs. The receptor source for this set is a man younger than 30 in good health and CMV-seropositive.

The V and J genes are TRBV5-4 and TRBJ2-3; D gene uncertain. Deletions cut 2 bases from V and 6 bases from J, with 10 bases between. CDR1 and CDR2 (germline): SGHNT, YYREEE (reference sequence). This CDR3 is 13 amino acids long. The CDR3 DNA sequence: TGTGCCAGCAGCTTAGATGTGGGCGATACGCAGTATTTT. Its translation: CASSLDVGDTQYF.

In regard to this clone: At one boundary the junction diverges from the germline segment, which might be a read error. The chain links TRBV5-6 to TRBJ2-5, with 7 bases lining up with TRBD2. The CDR3 covers 15 residues. CDR1 and CDR2 from the germline V gene are SGHDT and YYEEEE. The CDR3 sequence: CASRLEGGPEETQYF. The CDR3 nucleotides are TGTGCCAGCAGATTGGAGGGAGGGCCCGAAGAGACCCAGTACTTC.

This rearrangement joins TRBV19 to TRBJ1-5; D not resolved. Germline V gene sequence: CDR1 LNHDA, CDR2 SQIVND (reference sequence). V was cut by 0 bases and J by 7 bases, with 4 bases left in between. The CDR3 is 12 residues long. DNA of the CDR3: TGTGCCAGTAGTATAGACTCCCAGCCCCAGCATTTT. Protein product: CASSIDSQPQHF.